This TCR beta chain is from a study of T cell responses to AZD1222 COVID-19 vaccine. The overall study: Pooling covered second doses at about 4 or about 12 weeks. Study-wide findings and caveats: A rise in Spike-specific TCR breadth and depth followed two AZD1222 doses.

Libraries were prepared by immunoSEQ multiplex PCR; TCRdb keeps only in-frame clonotypes and omits some of them. The sample contains 80,000 to 90,000 clones, 90% to 95% of which appear only once. This clone occurred once. The antigen is undetermined. With V trimmed by 6 bases and J by 4 bases, 5 bases remained unmatched. Per the germline V gene, CDR1 is WSHSY and CDR2 is SAAADI. The CDR3 is 14 residues long. This clonotype originated in an adult in good health. The J gene is TRBJ2-7, the V gene TRBV10-2; 11 bases line up with TRBD2. Here the sequenced sample was peripheral blood, taken on day 0 of AZD1222 vaccination. The CDR3 sequence is CASRIAGGGYEQYF. DNA of the CDR3: TGCGCCAGCAGAATAGCGGGAGGGGGGTACGAGCAGTACTTC.